The 30 T cell receptor beta chains below all came from one sample that was sequenced in a study of post-analysis software for immune sequencing data. Which antigens these TCRs recognize remains unknown. Study outcomes and limitations: Four to six TRBV segments, including TRBV5-6, TRBV5-1 and TRBV20-1, were more frequent in patients than controls.

Included in the TCR beta cDNA libraries were unique molecular identifiers. TCRdb used MiXCR to reprocess the PCR reads, holding one entry per CDR3 protein. The repertoire includes around 200,000 distinct CDR3 sequences, about 30% of them detected once, and approximately 3.6% sits in the top ten. The sequencing sample was made of blood. The receptor set was obtained from a girl aged 2-17 years with multiple sclerosis.

The rearrangement joins TRBV20-1 to TRBJ2-5; D perhaps matches TRBD1 (5 bases). CDR3 length: 13 residues. Germline V gene lookup returns CDR1 DFQATT and CDR2 SNEGSKA (reference sequence). The CDR3 spells CGGTRTSQETQYF. CDR3 sequence (DNA): TGCGGTGGAACAAGGACATCCCAAGAGACCCAGTACTTC.

On this clonotype: One base away lies a much larger clone, so this may be a sequencing read error. The chain couples TRBV7-3 to TRBJ2-3, with a weak D call TRBD1 (5 bases). CDR3 length: 15 amino acids. Trimming stripped 5 bases from V and 0 bases from J, with 12 bases between. Germline loops: CDR1 SGHTA, CDR2 FQGTGA. In nucleotides, the CDR3 is TGTGCCAGCAGCCTAGGGGCTATTAGCACAGATACGCAGTATTTT. Its protein product is CASSLGAISTDTQYF.

This clonotype was seen a few times. This rearrangement joins TRBV12-3 or TRBV12-4 to TRBJ1-1; possible D gene TRBD1, 5 bases. CDR3 length equals 12 residues. Between the trimmed V and J ends, which lost 3 bases and 7 bases, there was a span of 9 bases. CDR3 loop: CASSFRGNEAFF. DNA of the CDR3: TGTGCCAGCAGTTTCCGGGGGAATGAAGCTTTCTTT.

This clonotype occurred once. The rearrangement links TRBV7-2 to TRBJ1-2; weak D call: TRBD1 (5 bases). V was trimmed by 4 bases and J by 0 bases, leaving 15 bases between them. Germline values: CDR1 SGHTA, CDR2 FQGNSA. This CDR3 has 16 amino acids. The DNA for the CDR3 is TGTGCCAGCAGCTCCTGGGCAGGGAGTACTAACTATGGCTACACCTTC. It yields the protein CASSSWAGSTNYGYTF.

Note on this clonotype: A much larger clone differs by one base, so this may be a read error. The chain combines TRBV18 with TRBJ2-5, with 7 positions matching TRBD1. Germline CDR1 KGHSH, CDR2 LQKENI. This CDR3 has 15 amino acids. CDR3 sequence: CASSLPGQRGETRYF. The DNA of the CDR3 is TGTGCCAGCTCACTCCCGGGACAGAGAGGAGAGACCCGGTACTTC.

On this clonotype itself: The junction departs from the called germline gene at one end, perhaps through a read error. This chain joins TRBV14 and TRBJ2-5, with D unresolved. The germline V gene has CDR1 SGHDN and CDR2 FVKESK. CDR3 length: 14 residues. In DNA, the CDR3 is TGTGCCTGCAGCCAAGAAACGAGAGATACTGGGCAGTACTTC. Its protein product is CACSQETRDTGQYF.

This clonotype showed up just a few times. This sequence may be a read error, since a much larger clone differs from it by one base. The chain recombines TRBV20-1 with TRBJ2-1; D ambiguous. Trimming took 8 bases from V and 5 from J, leaving 16 bases between them. The germline gives CDR1 DFQATT, CDR2 SNEGSKA (reference sequence). The CDR3 is made up of 13 amino acids. The CDR3 sequence is CSLNGWTNNEQFF. The CDR3 DNA reads as TGCAGTTTGAACGGGTGGACGAACAATGAGCAGTTCTTC.

In this sample, this clonotype turned up a few times. The chain links TRBV7-9 to TRBJ2-1; weak D call: TRBD1 (6 bases). This CDR3 comprises 15 residues. The germline V and J ends were trimmed by 5 bases and 4 bases, with 15 bases remaining between them. Germline assignment: CDR1 SEHNR and CDR2 FQNEAQ (reference sequence). The CDR3 protein is CASSRQADGYNEQFF. The CDR3, as DNA: TGTGCCAGCAGCCGACAGGCCGACGGGTACAATGAGCAGTTCTTC.

This clonotype was observed a few times. The chain carries TRBV12-3 or TRBV12-4 and TRBJ1-1; TRBD1 matches 11 bases. J lost 3 bases, V lost 10 bases, and 16 bases had no gene match. This CDR3 contains 17 residues. The CDR3 protein is CATHREQGQGEDTEAFF. CDR3 bases: TGTGCCACCCATCGGGAACAGGGACAGGGGGAGGACACTGAAGCTTTCTTT.

This clonotype was observed many times. The chain recombines TRBV20-1 with TRBJ2-5; unclear D gene. The CDR3 is 10 amino acids. Germline CDR1 DFQATT, CDR2 SNEGSKA (reference sequence). V gave up 6 bases and J gave up 3 bases, with 5 bases separating them. CDR3 DNA sequence: TGCAGTGCCCTCAAAGAGACCCAGTACTTC. This gives the protein CSALKETQYF.

The J gene is TRBJ2-1, the V gene TRBV4-1; D is undetermined. V lost 0 bases to trimming and J lost 5 bases, with 8 bases between them. Germline lookup yields CDR1 MGHRA and CDR2 YSYEKL. The CDR3 is made up of 14 amino acids. CDR3 residues: CASSQEPNNNEQFF. The DNA for the CDR3 is TGCGCCAGCAGCCAAGAACCTAACAACAATGAGCAGTTCTTC.

CDR3 amino acids: CAIGLGGVEGHGYTF. As DNA, the CDR3 is TGTGCCATCGGACTGGGGGGAGTCGAAGGCCATGGCTACACCTTC. This sequence joins TRBV10-3 and TRBJ1-2, with D possibly matching TRBD1 (5 bases). Looked up from germline, CDR1 is ENHRY and CDR2 is SYGVKD. This CDR3 spans 15 amino acids. V was cut by 8 bases and J by 6 bases, with 22 bases left in between.

This clonotype was seen ten or more times. The chain has TRBV4-1 and TRBJ2-3; no reliable D call. The CDR3 extends over 16 amino acids. Germline-derived CDR1 and CDR2 are MGHRA and YSYEKL. Trimming stripped 2 bases from V and 4 bases from J, with 16 bases between. CDR3 DNA sequence: TGCGCCAGCAGCCAACTAGACCTCGTGTCGGCAGATACGCAGTATTTT. This codes for CASSQLDLVSADTQYF.

This clonotype appeared many times. The V call is TRBV28, the J call TRBJ2-1; 10 nucleotides line up with TRBD1. From germline, CDR1 is MDHEN and CDR2 SYDVKM. This CDR3 has 15 amino acids. Trimming at V came to 5 bases and at J to 4 bases, leaving 5 bases not matched to a gene. As DNA, the CDR3 is TGTGCCAGCAGTATTCCGGGACAGGGGTACAATGAGCAGTTCTTC. This translates into CASSIPGQGYNEQFF. The whole variable domain, filled in from reference TRBV28 and TRBJ2-1, reads DVKVTQSSRYLVKRTGEKVFLECVQDMDHENMFWYRQDPGLGLRLIYFSYDVKMKEKGDIPEGYSVSREKKERFSLILESASTNQTSMYLCASSIPGQGYNEQFFGPGTRLTVL.

A word on this clonotype: Just one base apart from a much larger clone, this may be a read error. The rearrangement uses TRBV10-1 and TRBJ2-1, with D possibly being TRBD1 or TRBD2 (5 bases each). Per the germline V gene, CDR1 is WNHNN and CDR2 is SYGVQD (reference sequence). The CDR3 has 15 amino acids. The CDR3 DNA follows: TGCGCCGGCAGTGAAGCCGGGACGGAGGTCAATGAGCAGTTCTTC. It encodes CAGSEAGTEVNEQFF.

The chain links TRBV12-3 or TRBV12-4 to TRBJ1-2; D is ambiguous. Trimming removed 4 bases from V and 5 bases from J, with 11 bases in between. The length of the CDR3 is 13 residues. The CDR3 region is CASSSRDGYGYTF. CDR3 nucleotide sequence: TGTGCCAGCAGTTCCCGCGACGGGTATGGCTACACCTTC.

In regard to this clonotype: A much larger clone lies one base from this, so it may be a read error. This chain uses TRBV20-1 with TRBJ2-3; 10 nucleotides align to TRBD1. Germline-derived CDR1 and CDR2 are DFQATT and SNEGSKA (reference sequence). This CDR3 has 14 residues. DNA for the CDR3: TGCAGTGCTGGGGACAGGGGACTAGGAGATGCGCAGTATTTT. Encoded protein: CSAGDRGLGDAQYF.

This clonotype came up many times. The chain links TRBV6-5 to TRBJ1-6; 7 nucleotides match TRBD1. The V and J ends lost 2 bases and 0 bases, in that order; junction bases with no gene match: 7. The CDR3 length is 18 residues. Germline lookup yields CDR1 MNHEY and CDR2 SVGAGI. This chain's CDR3 is CASSYPRQGSSYNSPLHF. The CDR3 DNA follows: TGTGCCAGCAGTTACCCCCGACAGGGAAGCTCCTATAATTCACCCCTCCACTTT.

In regard to this clonotype: This may come from a read error, since a much larger clone is one base off. In this CDR3 the conserved last residue, phenylalanine or tryptophan, is missing, so a read error is likely. The chain links TRBV20-1 to TRBJ1-5; tentatively, D is TRBD1 (5 bases). This CDR3 is 11 amino acids long. Trimming left V 3 bases short and J 9 bases short, with 9 bases between. The germline CDR1 and CDR2 sequences are DFQATT and SNEGSKA (reference sequence). In DNA form, the CDR3 reads TGCAGTGCTAGCGGGGGTGGGCCCCAGCATTTG. Translating it yields CSASGGGPQHL.

This clonotype was picked up many times. This CDR3 reads CASSFSHQLAGANNEQFF. The DNA of the CDR3 is TGTGCCAGCAGCTTTTCCCACCAACTAGCGGGAGCAAACAATGAGCAGTTCTTC. The V call is TRBV13, the J call TRBJ2-1, with 11 bases aligning to TRBD2. Germline V CDR1 and CDR2: PRHDT, FYEKMQ (reference sequence). The ends lost 3 bases at V and 5 bases at J; junction bases unmatched: 12. The CDR3 is 18 amino acids.

This clonotype was seen at least ten times. The chain links TRBV5-1 to TRBJ1-6; D might be TRBD1 (5 bases). There are 18 residues in the CDR3. Germline CDR1 and CDR2: SGHRS and YFSETQ. Trimming took 0 bases from V and 8 from J, leaving 21 bases between them. This CDR3 reads CASSLEAPGHNGYSPLHF. CDR3 DNA sequence: TGCGCCAGCAGCTTGGAGGCGCCGGGGCACAACGGATATTCACCCCTCCACTTT.

V gene TRBV20-1 combines with J gene TRBJ1-2; no clear D. The germline V and J ends were trimmed by 0 bases and 4 bases, with 6 bases remaining between them. Germline V CDR1 and CDR2: DFQATT, SNEGSKA (reference sequence). This CDR3 region has 12 residues. In nucleotides, the CDR3 is TGCAGTGCTAGAGATGAGATCTATGGCTACACCTTC. This sequence encodes CSARDEIYGYTF.

The genes are TRBV20-1 and TRBJ2-7; 8 bases agree with TRBD1. Losses at the gene ends were 0 bases for V and 0 bases for J; bases not matched to a gene: 4. There are 15 residues in the CDR3. Germline V gene sequence: CDR1 DFQATT, CDR2 SNEGSKA (reference sequence). The CDR3 DNA is TGCAGTGCTAGAGAGGGGACAGGCCGCTCCTACGAGCAGTACTTC. Translation: CSAREGTGRSYEQYF.

Details on this clonotype: This may stem from a read error, because a much larger clone lies one nucleotide away. The chain is built from TRBV30 and TRBJ2-1; no clear D. Germline CDR1 GTSNPN, CDR2 SVGIG (reference sequence). CDR3 length: 13 residues. Trimming took 2 bases from V and 8 from J, leaving 13 bases between them. The CDR3 spells CAWSLCRFHEQFF. Here the CDR3 DNA reads TGTGCCTGGAGTCTTTGCCGATTCCATGAGCAGTTCTTC.

Comment on this clonotype: Germline and junction disagree at one end, which may indicate a read error. This sequence joins TRBV5-1 and TRBJ2-7, with a possible D match to TRBD1 (6 bases). CDR3 length: 12 amino acids. Germline V gene lookup returns CDR1 SGHRS and CDR2 YFSETQ. In DNA, the CDR3 is TGCACCAGCAGCTGGCAGGGGTTCGAGCAGTACTTC. It specifies CTSSWQGFEQYF. Full variable domain (missing parts from reference TRBV5-1 and TRBJ2-7): KAGVTQTPRYLIKTRGQQVTLSCSPISGHRSVSWYQQTPGQGLQFLFEYFSETQRNKGNFPGRFSGRQFSNSRSEMNVSTLELGDSALYLCTSSWQGFEQYFGPGTRLTVT.

The chain links TRBV28 to TRBJ2-1; tentatively, D is TRBD1 (6 bases). The J call is doubtful: the DNA matches TRBJ2-7 better. Germline V CDR1 and CDR2: MDHEN, SYDVKM. CDR3 length: 15 residues. The CDR3 bases are TGTGCCAGCTTGAGCCAGGGGCTCTCCTACAATGAGCAGTACTTC. It specifies CASLSQGLSYNEQYF.

This clonotype was counted only a few times. The chain uses TRBV27 and TRBJ2-1, with 7 bases matching TRBD1. CDR1 and CDR2 (germline): MNHEY, SMNVEV (reference sequence). This CDR3 spans 15 amino acids. The V gene end was trimmed by 6 bases and the J gene end by 5 bases; junction bases not matched to a gene: 10. CDR3: CASSPPGQRHNEQFF. The CDR3 coding sequence is TGTGCCAGCAGCCCACCGGGACAGAGACACAATGAGCAGTTCTTC.

This clonotype appeared a few times. The gene calls are TRBV20-1 and TRBJ2-5; 16 bases are shared with TRBD2. J lost 1 base, V lost 6 bases, and 11 bases had no gene match. Germline loops: CDR1 DFQATT, CDR2 SNEGSKA (reference sequence). CDR3 length: 18 residues. Here the CDR3 reads CSAQSGLAGGSLQETQYF. CDR3 DNA: TGCAGTGCCCAATCGGGACTAGCGGGAGGGAGTCTCCAAGAGACCCAGTACTTC.

The CDR3 DNA is TGTGCCAGCAGTTTAAGTGGGTCAGGGGTTCATGAGCAGTTCTTC. It specifies CASSLSGSGVHEQFF. The genes are TRBV28 and TRBJ2-1; D may be TRBD1 (6 bases). CDR3 length: 15 residues. Germline V gives CDR1 MDHEN, CDR2 SYDVKM. V shed 2 bases and J shed 8 bases, with 16 bases lying between them.

The sample holds many counts of this clonotype. The chain joins TRBV29-1 to TRBJ1-1; tentative D call: TRBD1 (6 bases). The CDR3 is 14 residues long. Germline values: CDR1 SQVTM, CDR2 ANQGSEA. The CDR3: CSSLQGPANTEAFF. In DNA form, the CDR3 reads TGCAGTTCCCTCCAGGGGCCAGCGAACACTGAAGCTTTCTTT. The full variable domain, completed using reference TRBV29-1 and TRBJ1-1, is SAVISQKPSRDICQRGTSLTIQCQVDSQVTMMFWYRQQPGQSLTLIATANQGSEATYESGFVIDKFPISRPNLTFSTLTVSNMSPEDSSIYLCSSLQGPANTEAFFGQGTRLTVV.